One sample yielded the 25 T cell receptor beta chains listed below, sequenced in a study of shared clonotypes between healthy human individuals. Positive CCR7 selection of CD45RO-negative cells yielded the naive CD8 cells, and terminally differentiated effector memory CD45RA+ cells were excluded. Sequencing was performed with immunoSEQ multiplex PCR; in TCRdb, only in-frame clones are kept and a portion is missing. Among about 590,000 clones, roughly 96% were seen once, and the ten largest hold about 0.11%. The sample taken for sequencing was naive CD8+ T cells sorted from blood. The receptors were sampled from a woman aged 25-40 years in good health.

This chain links TRBV5-6 with TRBJ1-2; no clear D gene. Germline CDR1 reads SGHDT; CDR2 reads YYEEEE. The CDR3 has 12 residues. The V end was cut by 4 bases, the J end by 7 bases, with 11 bases between. CDR3: CASSPGFGGYTF. The CDR3 nucleotides read TGTGCCAGCAGCCCCGGGTTTGGTGGCTACACCTTC.

Concerning this clone: The sample holds other DNA sequences that translate to the same CDR3. V gene TRBV30 combines with J gene TRBJ2-7, with TRBD1 as a possible D gene (5 bases). This CDR3 contains 11 residues. CDR1 and CDR2 from the germline V gene are GTSNPN and SVGIG (reference sequence). V lost 5 bases and J lost 3, with 8 bases in between. The CDR3 reads CAWGDSYEQYF. CDR3 nucleotide sequence: TGTGCCTGGGGCGACAGCTACGAGCAGTACTTC.

The chain links TRBV28 to TRBJ1-2; 7 bases fit TRBD1. Germline assignment: CDR1 MDHEN and CDR2 SYDVKM. V dropped 7 bases and J dropped 6; count of bases not matched to a gene: 20. The CDR3 totals 17 residues. In DNA, the CDR3 is TGTGCCAGCAACGGGAAGGGGGCCCCCCTTGAGGGGCATGGCTACACCTTC. As protein: CASNGKGAPLEGHGYTF.

The chain has TRBV5-6 and TRBJ2-7; 8 bases line up with TRBD1. The CDR3 totals 15 residues. V was clipped by 4 bases and J by 7 bases; unmatched bases: 13. Germline CDR1 SGHDT, CDR2 YYEEEE. The CDR3 reads CASSPYMDRAREQYF. As DNA, the CDR3 is TGTGCCAGCAGCCCTTATATGGACAGGGCAAGAGAGCAGTACTTC.

This chain joins TRBV4-1 and TRBJ2-6; TRBD1 matches 9 bases. V was clipped by 0 bases and J by 2 bases; unmatched bases: 11. Looked up from germline, CDR1 is MGHRA and CDR2 is YSYEKL. The CDR3 has 20 residues. CDR3 in DNA: TGCGCCAGCAGCCAAGATGTTACTCCCCGGACAGGGGCTGGGGCCAACGTCCTGACTTTC. Encoded protein: CASSQDVTPRTGAGANVLTF.

This chain connects TRBV27 to TRBJ2-7, with a tentative D call TRBD2 (5 bases). The germline CDR1 and CDR2 sequences are MNHEY and SMNVEV (reference sequence). Trimming took 9 bases from V and 6 from J, leaving 9 bases between them. This CDR3 is 10 amino acids long. Written as DNA, the CDR3 is TGTGCCAGTGGGAGATTCGAGCAGTACTTC. Protein sequence: CASGRFEQYF.

The chain has TRBV25-1 and TRBJ2-1; possibly TRBD2 for D (6 bases). Trimming removed 2 bases at V and 5 bases at J, with 19 bases between. The CDR3 is 17 residues long. Per germline, CDR1 MGHDK and CDR2 SYGVNS. Written as DNA, the CDR3 is TGTGCCAGCAGTGAAAATATCGACCCCGCGGGGCACAATGAGCAGTTCTTC. This sequence encodes CASSENIDPAGHNEQFF. Drawing the rest from reference TRBV25-1 and TRBJ2-1, the complete variable domain is EADIYQTPRYLVIGTGKKITLECSQTMGHDKMYWYQQDPGMELHLIHYSYGVNSTEKGDLSSESTVSRIRTEHFPLTLESARPSHTSQYLCASSENIDPAGHNEQFFGPGTRLTVL.

Concerning this clone: This may be a read error: a much more frequent sequence differs by one nucleotide. The rearrangement links TRBV2 to TRBJ1-1; D uncertain. CDR1 and CDR2 from the germline V gene are SNHLY and FYNNEI. Trimming pared 6 bases from V and 0 bases from J, leaving 2 bases between. The CDR3 is 11 residues long. CDR3 sequence: CASSMNTEAFF. In DNA, the CDR3 is TGTGCCAGCAGCATGAACACTGAAGCTTTCTTT.

This rearrangement joins TRBV6-6 to TRBJ2-1; possibly TRBD1 or TRBD2 for D (5 bases each). Trimming left V 7 bases short and J 7 bases short, with 11 bases between. Germline loops: CDR1 MNHNY, CDR2 SVGAGI (reference sequence). The CDR3 consists of 12 residues. The CDR3 region has the DNA TGTGCCAGCACTACGGGGCGGAATGAGCAGTTCTTC. This sequence encodes CASTTGRNEQFF.

This chain links TRBV9 with TRBJ2-7, with D possibly matching TRBD1 (6 bases). The length of the CDR3 is 15 residues. Trimming removed 4 bases at V and 7 bases at J, with 21 bases between. Per the germline V gene, CDR1 is SGDLS and CDR2 is YYNGEE. The CDR3 is CASSSMVGAPGEQYF. CDR3 DNA: TGTGCCAGCAGCTCGATGGTGGGGGCGCCCGGGGAGCAGTACTTC.

V gene TRBV27 combines with J gene TRBJ2-7; perhaps D is TRBD1 or TRBD2 (5 bases each). Germline lookup yields CDR1 MNHEY and CDR2 SMNVEV (reference sequence). Trimming took off 6 bases at V and 9 bases at J, with 15 bases between the two ends. This CDR3 is built from 12 residues. CDR3 amino acids: CASSNGASAQYF. Written as DNA, the CDR3 is TGTGCCAGCAGCAACGGGGCCAGCGCGCAGTACTTC.

The chain uses TRBV6-1 and TRBJ2-1, with D tentatively TRBD1 (6 bases). V lost 3 bases and J 0 bases, leaving 9 bases between the germline ends. CDR1 is MNHNS and CDR2 is SASEGT in the germline V gene. This CDR3 region has 15 residues. The CDR3 is CASSDGQSSYNEQFF. In nucleotides, the CDR3 is TGTGCCAGCAGTGACGGACAGAGCTCCTACAATGAGCAGTTCTTC.

The gene calls are TRBV28 and TRBJ1-1; tentatively, D is TRBD1 (6 bases). CDR3 length: 14 amino acids. Trimming shortened V by 2 bases and J by 3 bases, and 10 bases separated the two germline ends. The germline CDR1 and CDR2 sequences are MDHEN and SYDVKM. The CDR3 sequence: CASSLRGADTEAFF. The DNA of the CDR3 is TGTGCCAGCAGTTTAAGGGGGGCGGACACTGAAGCTTTCTTT.

The chain joins TRBV27 to TRBJ2-1, with 12 positions matching TRBD2. CDR1 and CDR2 from the germline V gene are MNHEY and SMNVEV (reference sequence). The V gene end was trimmed by 5 bases and the J gene end by 6 bases; junction bases not matched to a gene: 5. This CDR3 spans 15 amino acids. The CDR3 sequence: CASSPGTSGFNEQFF. The DNA for the CDR3 is TGTGCCAGCAGTCCCGGGACTAGCGGGTTCAATGAGCAGTTCTTC.

This chain connects TRBV5-1 to TRBJ2-7; no reliable D call. Trimming took 3 bases from V and 6 from J, leaving 19 bases between them. Germline values: CDR1 SGHRS, CDR2 YFSETQ. The CDR3 is 15 residues long. CDR3: CASSSGSIPPTEQYF. The CDR3 coding sequence is TGCGCCAGCAGCTCCGGTAGCATCCCTCCTACCGAGCAGTACTTC.

The V gene is TRBV2, the J gene TRBJ1-2, with 7 bases fitting TRBD1. From germline, CDR1 is SNHLY and CDR2 FYNNEI. V trimming: 9 bases; J trimming: 4 bases; junction bases outside the gene matches: 11. The CDR3 runs 14 residues. The DNA for the CDR3 is TGTGCCAGGGCGGGACAGTTCCATTTCTATGGCTACACCTTC. Amino acids: CARAGQFHFYGYTF. Together with reference TRBV2 and TRBJ1-2, the CDR3 gives the full variable domain: EPEVTQTPSHQVTQMGQEVILRCVPISNHLYFYWYRQILGQKVEFLVSFYNNEISEKSEIFDDQFSVERPDGSNFTLKIRSTKLEDSAMYFCARAGQFHFYGYTFGSGTRLTVV.

Note on this clone: This sample also contains other DNA sequences that code for the same CDR3. V is TRBV27 and J is TRBJ2-5; D is unclear. The DNA end favors TRBJ2-7, so the J call may be wrong. The germline CDR1 and CDR2 sequences are MNHEY and SMNVEV (reference sequence). The length of the CDR3 is 12 residues. CDR3 DNA: TGTGCCAGCAGCTCCCCCTCCTACGAGCAGTACTTC. It is translated as CASSSPSYEQYF.

This chain links TRBV30 with TRBJ2-5, with D possibly being TRBD1 (5 bases). Trimming took 2 bases from V and 2 from J, leaving 12 bases between them. The germline V gene has CDR1 GTSNPN and CDR2 SVGIG (reference sequence). There are 14 residues in the CDR3. Written as DNA, the CDR3 is TGTGCCTGGAGTTTAGGACACCAACAAGAGACCCAGTACTTC. This sequence encodes CAWSLGHQQETQYF.

This chain connects TRBV5-1 to TRBJ2-3, with 8 bases identical to TRBD1. CDR1 is SGHRS and CDR2 is YFSETQ in the germline V gene. Trimming cost V 5 bases and J 5 bases; bases outside gene matches: 13. The CDR3 consists of 16 residues. In DNA, the CDR3 is TGCGCCAGCAGGCTCGAAGGGACAGGAGGCTTAGATACGCAGTATTTT. Amino acids: CASRLEGTGGLDTQYF. The variable domain in full, completed from reference TRBV5-1 and TRBJ2-3, reads KAGVTQTPRYLIKTRGQQVTLSCSPISGHRSVSWYQQTPGQGLQFLFEYFSETQRNKGNFPGRFSGRQFSNSRSEMNVSTLELGDSALYLCASRLEGTGGLDTQYFGPGTRLTVL.

CDR3 nucleotide sequence: TGTGCCAGCAGTGGGGACAGGGGCCAAGAGACCCAGTACTTC. Protein product: CASSGDRGQETQYF. The chain joins TRBV6-6 to TRBJ2-5, with 10 bases fitting TRBD1. Germline V gene sequence: CDR1 MNHNY, CDR2 SVGAGI (reference sequence). The CDR3 has 14 residues. The J segment lost 1 base and the V segment lost 5 bases, leaving 1 base of the junction unmatched.

CDR3 loop: CASSLILAGAGELFF. The CDR3 nucleotides are TGTGCCAGCAGTCTTATACTAGCGGGAGCCGGGGAGCTGTTTTTT. The chain employs TRBV27 and TRBJ2-2, with 11 positions matching TRBD2. The CDR3 covers 15 residues. Trimming cost V 5 bases and J 6 bases; bases outside gene matches: 5. The germline V gene encodes CDR1 MNHEY and CDR2 SMNVEV (reference sequence).

This rearrangement joins TRBV19 to TRBJ1-3; D may be TRBD1 (5 bases). This CDR3 is 15 amino acids long. V shed 6 bases and J shed 3 bases, with 15 bases lying between them. The V gene's germline CDR1 is LNHDA and CDR2 SQIVND (reference sequence). The CDR3 reads CASSQDKTSGNTIYF. The CDR3 DNA follows: TGTGCCAGTAGCCAGGACAAGACCAGTGGAAACACCATATATTTT.

This rearrangement joins TRBV27 to TRBJ2-1, with D perhaps matching TRBD1 (6 bases). Germline V gives CDR1 MNHEY, CDR2 SMNVEV (reference sequence). The V gene lost 5 bases and the J gene lost 6 bases, with 17 bases spanning the gap. The CDR3 contains 15 residues. The CDR3 nucleotides are TGTGCCAGCAGTCCACAGGGTTGGGTCATCAATGAGCAGTTCTTC. Translation: CASSPQGWVINEQFF.

The chain is built from TRBV11-2 and TRBJ1-2; 7 bases align to TRBD1. V lost 5 bases and J lost 6; bases outside the gene matches: 12. The CDR3 extends over 15 amino acids. Germline V gene data show CDR1 as SGHAT and CDR2 as FQNNGV. As DNA, the CDR3 is TGTGCCAGCAGCCCCCCTGAGGGGGCAAAGAATGGCTACACCTTC. This gives the protein CASSPPEGAKNGYTF.

The CDR3 loop is CASSLVGPPANQPQHF. The CDR3 DNA sequence: TGTGCCAGCAGCTTGGTAGGCCCCCCCGCAAATCAGCCCCAGCATTTT. The rearrangement joins TRBV5-8 to TRBJ1-5; D is unresolved. This CDR3 region has 16 residues. From germline, CDR1 is SGHTS and CDR2 YDEGEE. V was trimmed by 0 bases and J by 4 bases, leaving 14 bases between them.